These 22 T cell receptor beta chains originate from one sample sequenced in a study of cytomegalovirus exposure and HLA in healthy donors. Primers: 60 Vbeta forward and 13 Jbeta reverse. The table came from immunoSEQ multiplex PCR; TCRdb's copy has only in-frame clones and leaves some out. The repertoire holds 210,000 or so clones, with 75% to 80% as singletons. The sample consisted of PBMCs. These receptors were obtained from a young man in good health and CMV-seronegative.

The chain employs TRBV30 and TRBJ2-7, with D hard to call. The CDR3 contains 12 residues. The V end lost 3 bases, the J end lost 3 bases, and 9 bases lay between the germline ends. CDR1 is GTSNPN and CDR2 is SVGIG in the germline V gene (reference sequence). The CDR3 DNA is TGTGCCTGGAGCGCCCAACACTACGAGCAGTACTTC. Translation gives CAWSAQHYEQYF.

The chain couples TRBV27 to TRBJ2-5; 7 nucleotides line up with TRBD1. The CDR3 has 13 amino acids. The V segment lost 5 bases and the J segment 5 bases; nucleotides outside the gene matches: 5. Germline lookup yields CDR1 MNHEY and CDR2 SMNVEV (reference sequence). DNA of the CDR3: TGTGCCAGCAGTCCACAGGGGCTGGAGACCCAGTACTTC. Its protein is CASSPQGLETQYF.

This sequence joins TRBV18 and TRBJ1-2, with no clear D. V was trimmed by 1 base and J by 13 bases, leaving 13 bases between them. This CDR3 spans 12 amino acids. Germline V gene data show CDR1 as KGHSH and CDR2 as LQKENI. DNA for the CDR3: TGTGCCAGCTCACCACGGCCGGAGACTAGCACCTTC. Translation: CASSPRPETSTF.

This clone was observed once. The CDR3 DNA reads as TGTGCCAGCTCACAGTCGCCCCAGGGTTTGGGGCTCACTGAAGCTTTCTTT. Translation gives CASSQSPQGLGLTEAFF. The chain recombines TRBV18 with TRBJ1-1, with D perhaps TRBD1 (5 bases). Germline CDR1 is KGHSH and CDR2 is LQKENI. The CDR3 runs 17 residues. Trimming removed 4 bases from V and 4 bases from J, with 22 bases in between.

This clone has more than one count but fewer than ten. V gene TRBV19 combines with J gene TRBJ2-5; TRBD1 aligns across 7 bases. This CDR3 region has 15 residues. Trimming took 5 bases from V and 2 from J; bases not matched to a gene: 8. The germline CDR1 and CDR2 sequences are LNHDA and SQIVND (reference sequence). For the CDR3, the DNA is TGTGCCAGTAGTGCTCACAGGGGTCAGCAAGAGACCCAGTACTTC. This gives the protein CASSAHRGQQETQYF.

The chain couples TRBV18 to TRBJ2-3; the D gene is possibly TRBD2 (5 bases). The length of the CDR3 is 13 residues. Trimming stripped 4 bases from V and 5 bases from J, with 10 bases between. CDR1 is KGHSH, CDR2 LQKENI, per germline. The CDR3, as DNA: TGTGCCAGCTCACAACAAGGAGGAGATACGCAGTATTTT. Translation: CASSQQGGDTQYF. The variable domain in full, completed from reference TRBV18 and TRBJ2-3, reads NAGVMQNPRHLVRRRGQEARLRCSPMKGHSHVYWYRQLPEEGLKFMVYLQKENIIDESGMPKERFSAEFPKEGPSILRIQQVVRGDSAAYFCASSQQGGDTQYFGPGTRLTVL.

The chain joins TRBV15 to TRBJ2-3; 10 bases line up with TRBD2. The CDR3 extends over 19 amino acids. V gave up 2 bases and J gave up 0 bases; unmatched junction bases: 11. Germline lookup yields CDR1 LNHNV and CDR2 YYDKDF (reference sequence). As DNA, the CDR3 is TGTGCCACCAGCAGACCGACGTGGACTAGCGGCCCAAGCACAGATACGCAGTATTTT. Protein product: CATSRPTWTSGPSTDTQYF.

This chain links TRBV9 with TRBJ2-2, with 11 bases that match TRBD2. V lost 0 bases to trimming and J lost 5 bases; unmatched junction nucleotides: 9. Germline V gene lookup returns CDR1 SGDLS and CDR2 YYNGEE. The CDR3 extends over 18 amino acids. The CDR3 reads CASSVAISGGAGTGELFF. The CDR3, as DNA: TGTGCCAGCAGCGTAGCGATTAGCGGGGGGGCCGGGACCGGGGAGCTGTTTTTT.

The rearrangement links TRBV6-1 to TRBJ2-7; a weak D match, TRBD2 (6 bases). V was cut by 2 bases and J by 3 bases, with 14 bases left in between. The V gene's germline CDR1 is MNHNS and CDR2 SASEGT. This CDR3 contains 15 residues. This CDR3 reads CASSERRGEVYEQYF. CDR3 in DNA: TGTGCCAGCAGTGAACGACGCGGGGAGGTCTACGAGCAGTACTTC.

This clone has only one observation. The rearrangement links TRBV12-5 to TRBJ1-5; no clear D gene. The germline CDR1 and CDR2 sequences are LGHNT and FRNRAP. The CDR3 loop spans 15 amino acids. Trimming took 5 bases from V and 0 from J, leaving 11 bases between them. CDR3 DNA sequence: TGTGCTAGTGGTACCACAGAATATAGCAATCAGCCCCAGCATTTT. This translates into CASGTTEYSNQPQHF.

The chain has TRBV7-9 and TRBJ1-2; TRBD1 aligns across 7 bases. This CDR3 has 17 amino acids. The J segment lost 0 bases and the V segment lost 5 bases, leaving 12 bases of the junction unmatched. Germline assignment: CDR1 SEHNR and CDR2 FQNEAQ (reference sequence). CDR3 in DNA: TGTGCCAGCAGCCTGACGCCGGGACAGCCGTCTAACTATGGCTACACCTTC. This gives the protein CASSLTPGQPSNYGYTF.

The chain combines TRBV5-6 with TRBJ1-2, with a weak D call TRBD1 (6 bases). The V and J ends lost 7 bases and 1 base respectively, with 14 bases between them. This CDR3 is 14 amino acids long. CDR1 SGHDT and CDR2 YYEEEE come from the germline V gene. The CDR3 reads CASQDSFFNYGYTF. CDR3 in DNA: TGTGCCAGCCAGGACAGTTTTTTTAACTATGGCTACACCTTC.

This clone was seen only a few times. This chain joins TRBV14 and TRBJ2-7; TRBD2 agrees at 8 bases. J lost 3 bases, V lost 4 bases, and 5 bases had no gene match. The length of the CDR3 is 14 residues. Germline V gives CDR1 SGHDN, CDR2 FVKESK. CDR3 sequence: CASSPGLDDYEQYF. The CDR3 DNA reads TGTGCCAGCAGCCCGGGACTAGATGACTACGAGCAGTACTTC.

The V and J genes are TRBV6-1 and TRBJ2-5, with D possibly matching TRBD2 (6 bases). The V end lost 0 bases, the J end lost 2 bases, and 7 bases lay between the germline ends. The CDR3 runs 14 residues. The germline V gene has CDR1 MNHNS and CDR2 SASEGT. CDR3 loop: CASSEAGGQETQYF. In DNA, the CDR3 is TGTGCCAGCAGTGAAGCTGGGGGGCAAGAGACCCAGTACTTC.

The chain couples TRBV28 to TRBJ2-5, with D perhaps matching TRBD1 (5 bases). The CDR3 length is 14 residues. The germline V gene has CDR1 MDHEN and CDR2 SYDVKM. The V end was cut by 1 base, the J end by 2 bases, with 8 bases between. Here the CDR3 reads CASSLSGPQETQYF. The DNA for the CDR3 is TGTGCCAGCAGTTTATCAGGGCCGCAAGAGACCCAGTACTTC.

The chain links TRBV11-3 to TRBJ2-7; TRBD2 might be the D (5 bases). This CDR3 has 15 amino acids. Germline V CDR1 and CDR2: SGHNT, YENEEA. V was trimmed by 1 base and J by 0 bases, leaving 10 bases between them. The CDR3 loop is CASSLGGPSSYEQYF. CDR3 DNA sequence: TGTGCCAGCAGCTTAGGAGGGCCGAGCTCCTACGAGCAGTACTTC.

J is TRBJ1-3 and V is TRBV28; 7 nucleotides match TRBD1. The CDR3 has 14 residues. The junction had 4 bases not matched to a gene; V was cut back by 5 bases and J by 3 bases. Germline-derived CDR1 and CDR2 are MDHEN and SYDVKM. CDR3 DNA: TGTGCCAGCAGTCTGCAGGGGGTTGGAAACACCATATATTTT. Translated: CASSLQGVGNTIYF.

The chain combines TRBV4-1 with TRBJ2-3; D is unresolved. Germline CDR1 reads MGHRA; CDR2 reads YSYEKL. The CDR3 runs 16 residues. Trimming left V 0 bases short and J 2 bases short, with 12 bases between. CDR3 amino acids: CASSQERQRSTDTQYF. In nucleotides, the CDR3 is TGCGCCAGCAGCCAAGAGCGGCAGCGTTCCACAGATACGCAGTATTTT.

The chain is built from TRBV13 and TRBJ2-7; 9 nucleotides align to TRBD1. Germline V CDR1 and CDR2: PRHDT, FYEKMQ (reference sequence). This CDR3 spans 15 amino acids. V was clipped by 5 bases and J by 5 bases; unmatched bases: 10. The CDR3 DNA follows: TGTGCCAGCAGCCAACCAGGGACAGGGCCCGACGAGCAGTACTTC. Amino acids: CASSQPGTGPDEQYF. Full variable domain (missing parts from reference TRBV13 and TRBJ2-7): AAGVIQSPRHLIKEKRETATLKCYPIPRHDTVYWYQQGPGQDPQFLISFYEKMQSDKGSIPDRFSAQQFSDYHSELNMSSLELGDSALYFCASSQPGTGPDEQYFGPGTRLTVT.

The V gene is TRBV5-1, the J gene TRBJ2-3; D unclear. Between the trimmed V and J ends, which lost 0 bases and 0 bases, there was a span of 8 bases. This CDR3 region has 15 residues. Germline assignment: CDR1 SGHRS and CDR2 YFSETQ. This chain's CDR3 is CASSLGFGSTDTQYF. The CDR3 nucleotides read TGCGCCAGCAGCTTGGGGTTCGGGAGCACAGATACGCAGTATTTT. The full variable domain, its missing parts supplied by reference TRBV5-1 and TRBJ2-3, is KAGVTQTPRYLIKTRGQQVTLSCSPISGHRSVSWYQQTPGQGLQFLFEYFSETQRNKGNFPGRFSGRQFSNSRSEMNVSTLELGDSALYLCASSLGFGSTDTQYFGPGTRLTVL.

The chain recombines TRBV13 with TRBJ2-1; perhaps TRBD1 as D (5 bases). V was trimmed by 0 bases and J by 6 bases, leaving 12 bases between them. This CDR3 has 15 amino acids. Per germline, CDR1 PRHDT and CDR2 FYEKMQ (reference sequence). The DNA of the CDR3 is TGTGCCAGCAGCTTAGGGGGGCGCTTCCCCAATGAGCAGTTCTTC. Translation: CASSLGGRFPNEQFF. The full variable domain, with the rest looked up from reference TRBV13 and TRBJ2-1, is AAGVIQSPRHLIKEKRETATLKCYPIPRHDTVYWYQQGPGQDPQFLISFYEKMQSDKGSIPDRFSAQQFSDYHSELNMSSLELGDSALYFCASSLGGRFPNEQFFGPGTRLTVL.

V gene TRBV18 combines with J gene TRBJ2-5; unclear D gene. V lost 3 bases to trimming and J lost 3 bases, with 2 bases between them. This CDR3 is built from 11 residues. The germline V gene encodes CDR1 KGHSH and CDR2 LQKENI. DNA for the CDR3: TGTGCCAGCTCACCCAAAGAGACCCAGTACTTC. This codes for CASSPKETQYF.